This T cell receptor beta chain came from a study of blood T cell repertoires in COVID-19. Across the whole study: From T cells, B-cell-depleted T cells, or PBMCs came the material, which was cDNA or gDNA.

Sequencing used immunoSEQ multiplex PCR; TCRdb keeps in-frame clones, though not all of them. The profile shows around 340,000 clones, 65% to 90% of them singletons. Each participant's cohort was designated according to participant-reported clinical history. The CDR3 has 14 amino acids. The V and J ends lost 4 bases and 5 bases respectively, with 15 bases between them. Germline CDR1 and CDR2: SGDLS and YYNGEE. The gene calls are TRBV9 and TRBJ1-1, with a possible D match to TRBD1 (5 bases). The receptor was derived from a woman in her thirties or forties with acute COVID-19. The sequencing sample was made of PBMCs or T cells enriched from blood (not recorded which). The CDR3 DNA follows: TGTGCCAGCAGCCCGCAGGGAGGAGTAACTGAAGCTTTCTTT. Its protein is CASSPQGGVTEAFF.